Sequencing of this TCR beta chain was carried out in a study of T cells after yellow fever vaccination. TCRdb recomputed calls from the 5' RACE reads with MiXCR, one row per CDR3 protein. The table lists some 220,000 distinct CDR3 sequences, roughly 3.3% of them singletons, with around 3.3% in the top ten. Trimming left V 7 bases short and J 2 bases short, with 8 bases between. Germline V lookup: CDR1 LNHDA, CDR2 SQIVND (reference sequence). The CDR3 has 12 residues. This specimen consisted of CD4+ T cells sorted from PBMCs, obtained 10 days after the yellow fever booster vaccination. The sequence was obtained from a man aged 18 to 30 who received the YFV17D yellow fever vaccine. The genes are TRBV19 and TRBJ1-1; D gene uncertain. In DNA form, the CDR3 reads TGTGCCAGTAAACAGCACAACACTGAAGCTTTCTTT. Translation: CASKQHNTEAFF.